The text below deals with one T cell receptor beta chain. The data stem from a study of blood T cell repertoires in COVID-19. Looking at the study overall: Both acute and convalescent COVID-19 samples were obtained from the United States, Italy and Spain. Sources were T cells, B-cell-depleted T cells, or PBMCs; the material itself was cDNA or gDNA.

As processed by the authors: By means of reference gene primer amplification, nucleated cell counts were estimated. The repertoire was sequenced with immunoSEQ multiplex PCR; TCRdb's copy has only in-frame clones and lacks some. Clone size and V and J calls were adopted from that table, with D and trimming inferred from the DNA. The sample has about 83,000 clones, roughly 88% seen once. V was clipped by 1 base and J by 8 bases, with 8 bases between them. The germline CDR1 and CDR2 sequences are LGHNA and YNFKEQ. There are 13 residues in the CDR3. V gene TRBV4-2 combines with J gene TRBJ1-4; D not certain. The TCR originated in a man aged 45-60 years with active COVID-19. Sequencing used peripheral blood. The DNA for the CDR3 is TGTGCCAGCAGCCAAGGAGGCCGCGAAAAACTGTTTTTT. This codes for CASSQGGREKLFF.